This record covers a single T cell receptor (beta chain). The target antigen is unknown. Sequencing used immunoSEQ multiplex PCR; TCRdb keeps in-frame clones, though not all of them. The profile shows more than 85,000 clones, roughly nine tenths of them singletons. The data were obtained in a study of T cell responses to AZD1222 COVID-19 vaccine. Study-wide findings and caveats: In a largely white British group with more females than males, clonal diversity was possibly underestimated. The peak T cell response came first, and repertoires were sampled only after it.

Germline V gene sequence: CDR1 MGHRA, CDR2 YSYEKL. The V end was cut by 4 bases, the J end by 4 bases, with 17 bases between. This CDR3 is 16 amino acids long. The material was peripheral blood, obtained on day 0 of AZD1222 vaccination. The J gene is TRBJ1-3, the V gene TRBV4-1; D not resolved. The origin of this receptor is an adult in good health. CDR3 sequence (DNA): TGCGCCAGCAGCCTACTGAAGGCCCTAACAGGAAACACCATATATTTT. Protein product: CASSLLKALTGNTIYF.